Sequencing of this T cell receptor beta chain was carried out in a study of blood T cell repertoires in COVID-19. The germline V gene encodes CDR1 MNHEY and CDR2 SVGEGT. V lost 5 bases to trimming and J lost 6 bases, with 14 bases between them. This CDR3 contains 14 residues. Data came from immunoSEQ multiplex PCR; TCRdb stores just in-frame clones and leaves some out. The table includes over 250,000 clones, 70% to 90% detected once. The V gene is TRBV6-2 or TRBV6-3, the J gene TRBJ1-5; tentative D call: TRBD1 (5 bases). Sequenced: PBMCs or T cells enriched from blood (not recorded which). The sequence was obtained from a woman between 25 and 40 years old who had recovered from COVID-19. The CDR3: CASSLVAGRQPQHF. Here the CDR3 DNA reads TGTGCCAGCAGTCTCGTGGCAGGGCGTCAGCCCCAGCATTTT.